The present TCR beta chain was sequenced within a study of post-analysis software for immune sequencing data. Whole-study findings and limits: Patients used five TRBV segments, including TRBV5-6, TRBV5-1 and TRBV20-1, more often than controls.

The CDR3 loop spans 15 amino acids. The germline V gene encodes CDR1 SGDLS and CDR2 YYNGEE. V lost 0 bases, J lost 0 bases, and 9 bases lay in between. cDNA libraries of TCR beta carried unique molecular identifiers. TCRdb processed the PCR reads anew with MiXCR; each CDR3 protein has one entry. The sample lists hundreds of thousands of distinct CDR3 sequences; 36% were seen once. On this clonotype: The antigen is undetermined.

Sequenced material: blood. The V call is TRBV9, the J call TRBJ2-5; D is possibly TRBD1 or TRBD2 (5 bases each). The receptor was isolated from a girl between 10 and 17 years old with multiple sclerosis. The CDR3 nucleotides are TGTGCCAGCAGCGTAGCGGGACCATACCAAGAGACCCAGTACTTC. Encoded protein: CASSVAGPYQETQYF.